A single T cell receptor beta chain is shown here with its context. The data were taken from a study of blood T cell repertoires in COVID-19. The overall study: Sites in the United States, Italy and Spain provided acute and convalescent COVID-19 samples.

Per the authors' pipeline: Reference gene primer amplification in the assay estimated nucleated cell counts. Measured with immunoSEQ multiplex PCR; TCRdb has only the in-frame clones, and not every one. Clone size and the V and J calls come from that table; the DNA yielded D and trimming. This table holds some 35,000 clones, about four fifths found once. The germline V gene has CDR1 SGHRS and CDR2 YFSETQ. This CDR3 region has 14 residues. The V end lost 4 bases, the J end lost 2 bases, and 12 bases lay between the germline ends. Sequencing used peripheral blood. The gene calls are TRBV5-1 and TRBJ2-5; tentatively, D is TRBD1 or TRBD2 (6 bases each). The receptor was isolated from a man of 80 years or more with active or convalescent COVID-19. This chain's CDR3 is CASSLEGVQETQYF. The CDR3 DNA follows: TGCGCCAGCAGCCTGGAGGGGGTACAAGAGACCCAGTACTTC.